The rows below give T cell receptor beta chains drawn from one sample of a study of cytomegalovirus exposure and HLA in healthy donors. Sequenced by immunoSEQ multiplex PCR; TCRdb stores in-frame clones only, minus some. The sample carries about 130,000 clones, roughly 80% recorded once. Sequencing used PBMCs. The receptors come from a woman in her thirties or forties in good health and CMV-seronegative. Each CDR3 is given with its conserved first and last residue. D genes are given only for firm matches. Clone sizes are given selectively: once, few, many, or a class where the clone is expanded.

TRBV7-9	-	TRBJ1-2	-	TGTGCCAGCAGCTCCAGCGTTCTATCTTCTGGAGGCTACACCTTC	CASSSSVLSSGGYTF
TRBV27	-	TRBJ1-3	-	TGTGCCAGCAGTACAGCAGTCTCTGGAAACACCATATATTTT	CASSTAVSGNTIYF
TRBV19	-	TRBJ2-1	TRBD2	TGTGCCAGTAGTCCCGGGACTAGCCCCAACAATGAGCAGTTCTTC	CASSPGTSPNNEQFF
TRBV2	-	TRBJ1-5	-	TGTGCCAGCAGTGAAAGGCAGGGAGGGAATCAGCCCCAGCATTTT	CASSERQGGNQPQHF
TRBV19	few	TRBJ1-1	-	TGTGCCAGTAGTTGGGGCAACACTGAAGCTTTCTTT	CASSWGNTEAFF
TRBV4-3	-	TRBJ2-1	TRBD2	TGCGCCAGCAGCCGAGGGTACCAGCGGGAGAATGAGCAGTTCTTC	CASSRGYQRENEQFF
TRBV5-6	-	TRBJ2-1	-	TGTGCCAGCAGCTTGGCCGGACACCGCAATGAGCAGTTCTTC	CASSLAGHRNEQFF
TRBV7-2	-	TRBJ1-5	TRBD1	TGTGCCAGCAGCCCAGACAGGGGACGTCAGCCCCAGCATTTT	CASSPDRGRQPQHF
TRBV4-1	-	TRBJ1-5	TRBD1	TGCGCCAGCAGGGCCTGGACAGGCGAAAATCAGCCCCAGCATTTT	CASRAWTGENQPQHF
TRBV4-1	few	TRBJ1-3	-	TGCGCCAGCAGCCAAGTCCGCCAGGGGCCTGGAAACACCATATATTTT	CASSQVRQGPGNTIYF
TRBV29-1	few	TRBJ2-7	TRBD1	TGCAGCGTTGAAGACGGACAGGGAGAGCAGTACTTC	CSVEDGQGEQYF
TRBV27	-	TRBJ2-7	TRBD2	TGTGCCAGCAGTTTCCGGGAGGCGGCCGAGCAGTACTTC	CASSFREAAEQYF
TRBV4-2	-	TRBJ2-7	-	TGTGCCAGCAGCCAAGGGCTCTTTAGACTAGATTCCTACGAGCAGTACTTC	CASSQGLFRLDSYEQYF
TRBV6-5	-	TRBJ2-7	-	TGTGCGGACACCCTCTACGAGCAGTACTTC	CADTLYEQYF
TRBV7-2	-	TRBJ2-5	-	TGTGCCAGCAGCTTAGGCGGGACGGCAGAGACCCAGTACTTC	CASSLGGTAETQYF
TRBV7-8	-	TRBJ2-7	-	TGTGCCAGCAGCTCCCAGGGAAACTCCTACGAGCAGTACTTC	CASSSQGNSYEQYF
TRBV2	-	TRBJ2-7	TRBD1	TGTGCCAGCAGTGCGCAGACAGGGGGAAACTACGAGCAGTACTTC	CASSAQTGGNYEQYF
TRBV27	-	TRBJ2-3	TRBD2	TGTGCCAGCAGTTTTCTAGCGGGGGGTCTTGGAACAGATACGCAGTATTTT	CASSFLAGGLGTDTQYF
TRBV27	-	TRBJ1-2	-	TGTGCCAGCAGTTTGCCCGGGACTCTCTATGGCTACACCTTC	CASSLPGTLYGYTF